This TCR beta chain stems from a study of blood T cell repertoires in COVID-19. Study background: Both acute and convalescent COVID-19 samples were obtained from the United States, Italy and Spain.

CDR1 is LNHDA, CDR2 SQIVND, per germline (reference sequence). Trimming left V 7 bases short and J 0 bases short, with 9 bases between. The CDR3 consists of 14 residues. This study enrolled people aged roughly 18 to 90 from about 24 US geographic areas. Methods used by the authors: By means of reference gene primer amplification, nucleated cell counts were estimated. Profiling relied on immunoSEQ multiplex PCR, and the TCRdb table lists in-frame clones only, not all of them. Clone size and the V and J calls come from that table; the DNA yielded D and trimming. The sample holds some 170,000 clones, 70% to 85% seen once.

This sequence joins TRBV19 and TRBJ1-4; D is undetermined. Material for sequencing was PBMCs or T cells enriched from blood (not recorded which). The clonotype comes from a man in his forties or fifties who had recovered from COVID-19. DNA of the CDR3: TGTGCCAGTACAGCGGTCACAACTAATGAAAAACTGTTTTTT. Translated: CASTAVTTNEKLFF.